This TCR beta chain was observed in a study of blood T cell repertoires in COVID-19. Across the study: Sites in the United States, Italy and Spain provided acute and convalescent COVID-19 samples.

CDR1 and CDR2 (germline): MNHEY, SVGAGI. This CDR3 comprises 15 residues. Trimming removed 6 bases from V and 6 bases from J, with 15 bases in between. Data came from immunoSEQ multiplex PCR; TCRdb stores just in-frame clones and leaves some out. The table shows 110,000 to 150,000 clones, with 75% to 85% occurring only once. The chain uses TRBV6-5 and TRBJ1-6, with D perhaps TRBD1 (5 bases). The source of this sequence is a woman aged 80 or over with acute or convalescent COVID-19. Material: peripheral blood. CDR3 sequence reads: CASRGPRVSNSPLHF. DNA for the CDR3: TGTGCCAGCAGAGGTCCCAGGGTTTCTAATTCACCCCTCCACTTT.